A selection of T cell receptor beta chains follows, all from one sample in a study of T-cell reconstitution after alpha-beta-depleted transplantation in children. TCRdb re-derived calls from the PCR reads in MiXCR, one entry per CDR3 protein. The sample contains around 100,000 distinct CDR3 sequences, over 9% of which appear only once. The sample consisted of PBMCs, taken before TCRalphabeta/CD19-depleted stem cell transplant. The receptors originated from a boy aged 2-9 years with acute lymphoblastic leukemia, due to receive a stem cell transplant. The CDR3 runs from the conserved cysteine through the conserved F or W. Each record gives: D gene, J gene, clone size, V gene, CDR3 DNA, CDR3 protein. D genes are given only for firm matches. For some rows the clone size is stated as once, few or many, or as a class when expanded; others skip it.

TRBD2 TRBJ2-3 many TRBV5-1 TGCGCCAGCAGCTTGACTAGCGGGAGCTTCTTTCCGGATACGCAGTATTTT CASSLTSGSFFPDTQYF
. TRBJ2-3 few TRBV6-6 TGTGCCAGCACCCACCGGGTAGATGATACGCAGTATTTT CASTHRVDDTQYF
. TRBJ2-2 . TRBV7-9 TGTGCCAGCTCAGGGAGCTCAAACACCGGGGAGCTGTTTTTT CASSGSSNTGELFF
. TRBJ2-7 . TRBV4-2 TGTGCCAGCAGCCAAAATCTGGTGGGGCGGCAGTACTTC CASSQNLVGRQYF
TRBD1 TRBJ2-7 . TRBV6-1 TGTGCCAGCAGCCCACACTGGAACAGGGGCTCCTACGAGCAGTACTTC CASSPHWNRGSYEQYF
. TRBJ2-7 few TRBV4-1 TGCGCCAGCAGCCTCGACTTCTCCCCCCGCGAGCAGTACTTC CASSLDFSPREQYF
. TRBJ1-5 few TRBV20-1 TGCAGTGCTAGAGAGGCTCCTAGCGGCAATCAGCCCCAGCATTTT CSAREAPSGNQPQHF
. TRBJ2-1 . TRBV13 TGTGCCAGCAGCTTAGGCGGGGGAGGTTTCGATGAGCAGTTCTTC CASSLGGGGFDEQFF
. TRBJ2-3 . TRBV5-1 TGCGCCAGCAGAGGATTTGGGCCAACCTCTCTGGCAGATACGCAGTATTTT CASRGFGPTSLADTQYF
. TRBJ1-1 many TRBV7-9 TGTGCCAGCAGCCCCCAGGGCAGGAACACTGAAGCTTTCTTT CASSPQGRNTEAFF
TRBD2 TRBJ2-5 many TRBV7-2 TGTGCCAGCAGCATCCGCGGACTAGCTTCGGAGACCCAGTACTTC CASSIRGLASETQYF
. TRBJ2-4 many TRBV12-3/TRBV12-4 TGTGCCAGCAGTGGCCGGGGCCTGGAGGCCAAAAACATTCAGTACTTC CASSGRGLEAKNIQYF
. TRBJ1-4 few TRBV20-1 TGCAGTGCTCCGAGAGGTCGCACTAATGAAAAACTGTTTTTT CSAPRGRTNEKLFF
. TRBJ2-7 few TRBV5-1 TGCGCCAGCAGCGCCACTTCCTACGAGCAGTACTTC CASSATSYEQYF
. TRBJ2-4 . TRBV30 TGTGCCTGGAGTGTACTTGGGGGTAAAAACATTCAGTACTTC CAWSVLGGKNIQYF
. TRBJ1-2 few TRBV20-1 TGCAGTGCTAGAGGGCAGGCCTATGGCTACACCTTC CSARGQAYGYTF
. TRBJ2-5 few TRBV7-9 TGTGCCAGCAGCATCCAGACACAAGAGACCCAGTACTTC CASSIQTQETQYF
. TRBJ2-2 many TRBV5-1 TGCGCCAGCAGCCCAACCGGGACCATCACCGGGGAGCTGTTTTTT CASSPTGTITGELFF
TRBD2 TRBJ2-2 . TRBV20-1 TGCAGTGCTAGGGCCGGACTAGCGGGAGTAAGGGTGAACACCGGGGAGCTGTTTTTT CSARAGLAGVRVNTGELFF
. TRBJ2-7 . TRBV15 TGTGCCACCAGCAGAGGCCTCGCGGAGCAGTACTTC CATSRGLAEQYF
TRBD1 TRBJ2-1 many TRBV5-1 TGCGCCAGCAGCTTGGCACAGGGGTTTAATGAGCAGTTCTTC CASSLAQGFNEQFF
TRBD2 TRBJ2-1 . TRBV28 TGTGCCAGCAGGTACAGCGGGAGCTCCTACAATGAGCAGTTCTTC CASRYSGSSYNEQFF
TRBD2 TRBJ2-3 . TRBV12-3/TRBV12-4 TGTGCCAGCAGTCTAGGAGCGGGAGTGGTCACAGATACGCAGTATTTT CASSLGAGVVTDTQYF
. TRBJ2-1 . TRBV7-2 TGTGCCAGCAGCTTAACAGGGTTGGGGAATGAGCAGTTCTTC CASSLTGLGNEQFF
. TRBJ1-5 few TRBV5-1 TGCGCCAGCAGCCCGAACGCGGGGGGGCCTAATCAGCCCCAGCATTTT CASSPNAGGPNQPQHF
. TRBJ2-1 few TRBV20-1 TGCAGTGCTCTAGCAAGGGAGCAGTTCTTC CSALAREQFF
. TRBJ2-1 few TRBV7-9 TGTGCCAGCAGCTTAGTTCTAGCTGCCAATGAGCAGTTCTTC CASSLVLAANEQFF
. TRBJ1-2 . TRBV14 TGTGCCAGCAGCCAAGTCGGGGCCGGGGTAGGACACACCTTC CASSQVGAGVGHTF